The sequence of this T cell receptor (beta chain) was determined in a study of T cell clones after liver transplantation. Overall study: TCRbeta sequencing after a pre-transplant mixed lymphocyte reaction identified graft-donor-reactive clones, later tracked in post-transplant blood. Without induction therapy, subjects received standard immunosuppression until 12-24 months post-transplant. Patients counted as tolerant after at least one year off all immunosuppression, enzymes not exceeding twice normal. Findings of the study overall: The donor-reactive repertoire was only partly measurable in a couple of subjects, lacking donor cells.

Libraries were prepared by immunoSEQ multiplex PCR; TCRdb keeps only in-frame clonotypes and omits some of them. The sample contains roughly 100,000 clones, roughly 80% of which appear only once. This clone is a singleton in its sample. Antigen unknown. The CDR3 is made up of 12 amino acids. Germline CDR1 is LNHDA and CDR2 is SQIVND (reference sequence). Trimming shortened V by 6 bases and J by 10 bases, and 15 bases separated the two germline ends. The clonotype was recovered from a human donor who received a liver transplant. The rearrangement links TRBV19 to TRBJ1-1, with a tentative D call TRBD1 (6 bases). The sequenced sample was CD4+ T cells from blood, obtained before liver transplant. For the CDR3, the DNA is TGTGCCAGTAGCCCTTTGGGGGGGGCAGCTTTCTTT. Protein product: CASSPLGGAAFF.